These 30 T cell receptor beta chains came from one sample sequenced in a study of cytomegalovirus exposure and HLA in healthy donors. TCRdb's table, derived via immunoSEQ multiplex PCR, lists solely in-frame clones and lacks some. The sample has 250,000 to 300,000 clones; roughly 85% are singletons. Sequencing was done on a sample of PBMCs. These receptors were collected from a young woman in good health and CMV-seronegative.

This CDR3 reads CASRMTGGTEAFF. CDR3 nucleotides: TGTGCCAGCAGGATGACAGGGGGCACTGAAGCTTTCTTT. V and J are TRBV27 and TRBJ1-1; TRBD1 aligns across 9 bases. CDR1 is MNHEY and CDR2 is SMNVEV in the germline V gene (reference sequence). Losses at the gene ends were 6 bases for V and 4 bases for J; bases not matched to a gene: 3. The CDR3 totals 13 residues.

The CDR3 nucleotides are TGTGCCAGCAGTTACACCCGACTCCCCGGTTGGCCCCAGCATTTT. Translation: CASSYTRLPGWPQHF. The rearrangement joins TRBV6-5 to TRBJ1-5; D is uncertain. Trimming took 2 bases from V and 9 from J, leaving 17 bases between them. The CDR3 sequence is 15 residues long. The germline CDR1 and CDR2 sequences are MNHEY and SVGAGI.

This clone was seen just once. The chain combines TRBV7-9 with TRBJ2-5; tentative D call: TRBD2 (6 bases). The ends were cut back, 5 bases at V and 4 bases at J, with 20 bases in the middle. Germline loops: CDR1 SEHNR, CDR2 FQNEAQ (reference sequence). CDR3 length equals 16 residues. The CDR3 DNA sequence: TGTGCCAGCAGCCCACCGGGACCTCGGGAGAGAGAGACCCAGTACTTC. The encoded protein is CASSPPGPRERETQYF.

The chain links TRBV7-9 to TRBJ2-7, with 11 bases fitting TRBD2. Germline CDR1 reads SEHNR; CDR2 reads FQNEAQ (reference sequence). The CDR3 is 15 residues long. With V trimmed by 2 bases and J by 6 bases, 6 bases remained unmatched. This CDR3 reads CASSLTSGGDSEQYF. CDR3 sequence (DNA): TGTGCCAGCAGCTTAACTAGCGGGGGCGATAGCGAGCAGTACTTC. The variable domain in full, completed from reference TRBV7-9 and TRBJ2-7, reads DTGVSQNPRHKITKRGQNVTFRCDPISEHNRLYWYRQTLGQGPEFLTYFQNEAQLEKSRLLSDRFSAERPKGSFSTLEIQRTEQGDSAMYLCASSLTSGGDSEQYFGPGTRLTVT.

The chain employs TRBV6-5 and TRBJ1-2, with unresolved D. Looked up from germline, CDR1 is MNHEY and CDR2 is SVGAGI. Trimming left V 4 bases short and J 0 bases short, with 9 bases between. This CDR3 has 14 amino acids. The CDR3: CASSSRGSNYGYTF. In nucleotides, the CDR3 is TGTGCCAGCAGTTCCCGCGGTTCTAACTATGGCTACACCTTC.

The chain uses TRBV2 and TRBJ1-2, with D possibly TRBD1 on 6 matching bases. The CDR3 consists of 14 residues. Germline CDR1 and CDR2: SNHLY and FYNNEI. Trimming took off 3 bases at V and 5 bases at J, with 13 bases between the two ends. CDR3 sequence: CASSEQTGSYGYTF. The CDR3 DNA sequence: TGTGCCAGCAGTGAGCAAACAGGGTCTTATGGCTACACCTTC.

The chain joins TRBV27 to TRBJ1-6, with D uncertain. Germline V gives CDR1 MNHEY, CDR2 SMNVEV (reference sequence). The CDR3 covers 20 residues. V lost 6 bases and J 4 bases, leaving 28 bases between the germline ends. This CDR3 is CASSPHRKRSPEGYNSPLHF. CDR3 bases: TGTGCCAGCAGCCCTCACCGAAAAAGAAGTCCCGAGGGTTATAATTCACCCCTCCACTTT.

This chain joins TRBV9 and TRBJ1-3; the D is unclear. V shed 0 bases and J shed 0 bases, with 7 bases lying between them. Germline lookup yields CDR1 SGDLS and CDR2 YYNGEE. The CDR3 spans 15 residues. CDR3 DNA sequence: TGTGCCAGCAGCGTAGACTGGAGCTCTGGAAACACCATATATTTT. This translates into CASSVDWSSGNTIYF.

V is TRBV7-2 and J is TRBJ1-4; the D gene is possibly TRBD1 (5 bases). The CDR3 is 15 residues long. From germline, CDR1 is SGHTA and CDR2 FQGNSA. Trimming stripped 4 bases from V and 8 bases from J, with 17 bases between. CDR3 residues: CASSSPGGQREKLFF. CDR3 nucleotide sequence: TGTGCCAGCAGCTCCCCCGGGGGTCAGCGGGAAAAACTGTTTTTT.

There are a few counts of this clone. The V and J genes are TRBV10-1 and TRBJ2-7, with 8 bases matching TRBD1. There are 13 residues in the CDR3. CDR1 and CDR2 from the germline V gene are WNHNN and SYGVQD (reference sequence). J was trimmed by 1 base and V by 8 bases; bases with no gene match: 4. CDR3 in amino acids: CASARGPSYEQYF. In DNA form, the CDR3 reads TGCGCCAGCGCCAGGGGGCCGTCCTACGAGCAGTACTTC.

This clone showed up just a few times. The chain combines TRBV30 with TRBJ1-2; the D is unclear. Deletions cut 1 base from V and 0 bases from J, with 12 bases between. This CDR3 region has 15 residues. The germline CDR1 and CDR2 sequences are GTSNPN and SVGIG (reference sequence). In DNA form, the CDR3 reads TGTGCCTGGAGTGGAGGGCGGTACTCTAACTATGGCTACACCTTC. It translates to CAWSGGRYSNYGYTF.

The chain combines TRBV27 with TRBJ2-1; D is perhaps TRBD2 (7 bases). The CDR3 is 13 residues long. With 2 bases removed from V and 10 bases from J, the gap between germline ends came to 12 bases. Germline CDR1 and CDR2: MNHEY and SMNVEV (reference sequence). The CDR3 sequence is CASSLGGAREQFF. The CDR3 nucleotides read TGTGCCAGCAGTTTAGGGGGGGCTCGCGAGCAGTTCTTC.

The chain combines TRBV27 with TRBJ1-5; D gene ambiguous. V gave up 6 bases and J gave up 0 bases, with 6 bases separating them. The CDR3 contains 13 residues. Germline CDR1 is MNHEY and CDR2 is SMNVEV (reference sequence). The CDR3 reads CASRQYSNQPQHF. The CDR3 coding sequence is TGTGCCAGCAGACAGTATAGCAATCAGCCCCAGCATTTT.

The chain links TRBV10-2 to TRBJ1-1; 8 bases agree with TRBD1. Losses at the gene ends were 7 bases for V and 11 bases for J; bases not matched to a gene: 9. This CDR3 has 12 amino acids. Germline CDR1 and CDR2: WSHSY and SAAADI. CDR3 residues: CASKGTGIWAFF. The CDR3 DNA sequence: TGCGCCAGCAAGGGGACAGGAATATGGGCTTTCTTT.

The rearrangement joins TRBV6-1 to TRBJ1-6, with TRBD1 matching over 9 bases. Germline loops: CDR1 MNHNS, CDR2 SASEGT. The CDR3 covers 15 residues. V was pared by 6 bases and J by 7 bases, with 7 bases of the junction left unmatched. This CDR3 is CASRAGTGHNSPLHF. DNA of the CDR3: TGTGCCAGCAGAGCCGGGACAGGGCACAATTCACCCCTCCACTTT.

The V gene is TRBV5-1, the J gene TRBJ1-4; 10 nucleotides agree with TRBD1. Germline CDR1 and CDR2: SGHRS and YFSETQ. This CDR3 region has 15 residues. Losses at the gene ends were 5 bases for V and 6 bases for J; bases not matched to a gene: 7. The chain's CDR3 is CASRLTGTGDEKLFF. CDR3 nucleotides: TGCGCCAGCAGGCTGACCGGGACAGGGGATGAAAAACTGTTTTTT.

The chain employs TRBV4-1 and TRBJ2-6; D gene unclear. The CDR3 totals 16 residues. Germline V gene sequence: CDR1 MGHRA, CDR2 YSYEKL. Trimming cost V 0 bases and J 5 bases, with 11 bases left between them. For the CDR3, the DNA is TGCGCCAGCAGCCAAGACGAGGAACTGTGGGCCAACGTCCTGACTTTC. Translated: CASSQDEELWANVLTF.

This clone was detected only a few times. The chain combines TRBV18 with TRBJ2-7; D uncertain. The CDR3 length is 15 residues. Trimming took 2 bases from V and 0 from J, leaving 11 bases between them. CDR1 and CDR2 from the germline V gene are KGHSH and LQKENI. This chain's CDR3 is CASSPNNARSYEQYF. CDR3 DNA: TGTGCCAGCTCACCAAACAACGCTCGCTCCTACGAGCAGTACTTC.

CDR3 coding DNA: TGTGCCAGCAGTGAAGCCGAGCGGGGGGGCGGCGCAGATACGCAGTATTTT. Translation gives CASSEAERGGGADTQYF. This sequence joins TRBV2 and TRBJ2-3; 10 bases agree with TRBD2. The CDR3 covers 17 residues. Unmatched junction bases numbered 7, after V lost 0 bases and J lost 4 bases. Germline loops: CDR1 SNHLY, CDR2 FYNNEI.

V is TRBV7-2 and J is TRBJ2-7; 11 bases line up with TRBD2. V was pared by 7 bases and J by 6 bases, with 5 bases of the junction left unmatched. Germline V gene data show CDR1 as SGHTA and CDR2 as FQGNSA. The CDR3 has 13 amino acids. The CDR3 coding sequence is TGTGCCAGCAAGGTAGCGGGGGGGCCCGAGCAGTACTTC. Encoded protein: CASKVAGGPEQYF.

In this sample, this clone turned up once. V gene TRBV5-1 combines with J gene TRBJ1-4; TRBD1 aligns across 12 bases. V lost 5 bases to trimming and J lost 6 bases; unmatched junction nucleotides: 5. Germline CDR1 and CDR2: SGHRS and YFSETQ. The CDR3 consists of 15 residues. The CDR3 coding sequence is TGCGCCAGCAGATGGGACAGGGGGCGAGATGAAAAACTGTTTTTT. Translation: CASRWDRGRDEKLFF.

The V and J genes are TRBV28 and TRBJ1-5; D gene unclear. V gave up 3 bases and J gave up 7 bases, with 10 bases separating them. This CDR3 is 13 amino acids long. CDR1 is MDHEN and CDR2 is SYDVKM in the germline V gene. CDR3 loop: CASSFAGFQPQHF. The CDR3 DNA reads TGTGCCAGCAGTTTTGCGGGGTTCCAGCCCCAGCATTTT.

V is TRBV2 and J is TRBJ2-5; D is unresolved. Trimming removed 8 bases from V and 4 bases from J, with 5 bases in between. Germline-derived CDR1 and CDR2 are SNHLY and FYNNEI. The CDR3 contains 10 residues. CDR3 loop: CASGLETQYF. As DNA, the CDR3 is TGTGCCAGCGGCTTAGAGACCCAGTACTTC.

The chain carries TRBV18 and TRBJ2-3, with D possibly matching TRBD2 (5 bases). There are 14 residues in the CDR3. Trimming removed 0 bases at V and 4 bases at J, with 8 bases between. CDR1 and CDR2 from the germline V gene are KGHSH and LQKENI. CDR3: CASSPPGDPDTQYF. DNA of the CDR3: TGTGCCAGCTCACCACCCGGGGATCCAGATACGCAGTATTTT.

This chain uses TRBV4-1 with TRBJ1-2, with 9 bases identical to TRBD1. This CDR3 is 16 amino acids long. The germline CDR1 and CDR2 sequences are MGHRA and YSYEKL. After removal of 1 base from V and 1 base from J, the junction contained 4 bases not matched to a gene. This CDR3 is CASSQAGTGSNYGYTF. The CDR3 DNA sequence: TGCGCCAGCAGCCAAGCGGGGACAGGGAGTAACTATGGCTACACCTTC.

This clone was seen only once. This chain connects TRBV19 to TRBJ2-1, with a possible D match to TRBD1 (6 bases). Per the germline V gene, CDR1 is LNHDA and CDR2 is SQIVND (reference sequence). The CDR3 spans 14 residues. Trimming removed 5 bases from V and 9 bases from J, with 17 bases in between. Here the CDR3 DNA reads TGTGCCAGTAGTGTATCAGGGGATCGCGGTGAGCAGTTCTTC. Its translation: CASSVSGDRGEQFF.

The chain couples TRBV28 to TRBJ2-1; D possibly corresponds to TRBD1 (6 bases). The CDR3 totals 12 residues. The V gene's germline CDR1 is MDHEN and CDR2 SYDVKM. Trimming shortened V by 7 bases and J by 8 bases, and 12 bases separated the two germline ends. CDR3 nucleotide sequence: TGTGCCAGCATTGACTGGGGGCATGAGCAGTTCTTC. Protein: CASIDWGHEQFF.

This CDR3 is CASNGQGYNEQFF. CDR3 sequence (DNA): TGTGCCAGCAACGGACAGGGGTACAATGAGCAGTTCTTC. The gene calls are TRBV9 and TRBJ2-1; TRBD1 matches 9 bases. Germline loops: CDR1 SGDLS, CDR2 YYNGEE. With 6 bases clipped from V and 4 bases from J, the junction kept 2 bases outside the gene matches. This CDR3 has 13 residues.

The V and J genes are TRBV2 and TRBJ2-1, with TRBD2 matching over 9 bases. J was trimmed by 8 bases and V by 5 bases; bases with no gene match: 10. CDR1 is SNHLY and CDR2 is FYNNEI in the germline V gene. This CDR3 has 15 residues. The CDR3 here is CASSPRAGGGDEQFF. CDR3 nucleotides: TGTGCCAGCAGTCCTAGAGCGGGAGGTGGTGATGAGCAGTTCTTC.

This sequence joins TRBV19 and TRBJ2-5; TRBD1 agrees at 10 bases. In germline, CDR1 is LNHDA, CDR2 SQIVND (reference sequence). The ends lost 4 bases at V and 5 bases at J; junction bases unmatched: 7. The CDR3 totals 15 residues. CDR3 nucleotide sequence: TGTGCCAGTAGTACCCCGGGACAGGGGATGGAGACCCAGTACTTC. It yields the protein CASSTPGQGMETQYF.